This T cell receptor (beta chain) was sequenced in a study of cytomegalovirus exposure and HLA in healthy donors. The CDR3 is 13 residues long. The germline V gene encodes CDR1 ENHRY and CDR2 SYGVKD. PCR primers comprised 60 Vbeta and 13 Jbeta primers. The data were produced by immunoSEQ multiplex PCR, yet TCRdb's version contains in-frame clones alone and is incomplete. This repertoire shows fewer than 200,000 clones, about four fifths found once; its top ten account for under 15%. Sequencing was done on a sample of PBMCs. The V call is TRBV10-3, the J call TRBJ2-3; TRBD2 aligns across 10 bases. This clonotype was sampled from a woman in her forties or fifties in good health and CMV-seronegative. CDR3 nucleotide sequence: TGTGTCGCGGCTAGCGGGGGCTCAGATACGCAGTATTTT. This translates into CVAASGGSDTQYF.